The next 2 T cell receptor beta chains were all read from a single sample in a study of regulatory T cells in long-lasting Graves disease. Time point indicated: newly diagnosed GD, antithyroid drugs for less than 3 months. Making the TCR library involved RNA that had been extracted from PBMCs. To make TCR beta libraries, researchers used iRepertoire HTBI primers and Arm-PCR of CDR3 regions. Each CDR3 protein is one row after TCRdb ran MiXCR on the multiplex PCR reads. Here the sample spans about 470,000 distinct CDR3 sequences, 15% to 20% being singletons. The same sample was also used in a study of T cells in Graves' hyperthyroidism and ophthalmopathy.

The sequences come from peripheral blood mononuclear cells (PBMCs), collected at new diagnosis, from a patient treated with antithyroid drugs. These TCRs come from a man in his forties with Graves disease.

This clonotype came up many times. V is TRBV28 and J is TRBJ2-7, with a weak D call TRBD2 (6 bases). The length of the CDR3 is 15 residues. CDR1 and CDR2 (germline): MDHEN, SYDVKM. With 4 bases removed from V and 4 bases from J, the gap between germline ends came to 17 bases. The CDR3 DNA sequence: TGTGCCAGCAGTTCTCTTGTGGGAGGCCCTTACGAGCAGTACTTC. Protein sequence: CASSSLVGGPYEQYF. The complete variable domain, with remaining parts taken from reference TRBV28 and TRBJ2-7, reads DVKVTQSSRYLVKRTGEKVFLECVQDMDHENMFWYRQDPGLGLRLIYFSYDVKMKEKGDIPEGYSVSREKKERFSLILESASTNQTSMYLCASSSLVGGPYEQYFGPGTRLTVT.

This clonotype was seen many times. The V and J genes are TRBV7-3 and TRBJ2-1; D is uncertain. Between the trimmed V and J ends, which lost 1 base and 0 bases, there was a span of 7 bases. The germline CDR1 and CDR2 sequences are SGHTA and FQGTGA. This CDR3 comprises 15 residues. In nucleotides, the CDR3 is TGTGCCAGCAGCTTAAACCCGAGCTCCTACAATGAGCAGTTCTTC. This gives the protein CASSLNPSSYNEQFF. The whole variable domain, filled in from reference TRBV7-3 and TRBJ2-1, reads GAGVSQTPSNKVTEKGKYVELRCDPISGHTALYWYRQSLGQGPEFLIYFQGTGAADDSGLPNDRFFAVRPEGSVSTLKIQRTERGDSAVYLCASSLNPSSYNEQFFGPGTRLTVL.